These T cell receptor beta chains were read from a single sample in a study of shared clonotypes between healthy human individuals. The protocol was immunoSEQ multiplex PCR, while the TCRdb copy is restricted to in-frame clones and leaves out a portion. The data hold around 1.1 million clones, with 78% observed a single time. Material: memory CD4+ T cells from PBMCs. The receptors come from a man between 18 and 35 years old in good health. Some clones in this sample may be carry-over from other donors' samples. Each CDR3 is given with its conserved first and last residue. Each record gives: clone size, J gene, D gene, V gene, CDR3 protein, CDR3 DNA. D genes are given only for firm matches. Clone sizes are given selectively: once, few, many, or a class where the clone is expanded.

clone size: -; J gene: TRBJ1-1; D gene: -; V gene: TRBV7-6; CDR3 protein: CASSLRGPEGAFF; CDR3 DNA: TGTGCCAGCAGCCTCCGGGGCCCGGAGGGAGCTTTCTTT
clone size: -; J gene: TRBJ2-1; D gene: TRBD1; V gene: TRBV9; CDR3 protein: CASSPSAGQGLSEQFF; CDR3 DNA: TGTGCCAGCAGCCCCAGTGCCGGACAGGGGCTAAGTGAGCAGTTCTTC
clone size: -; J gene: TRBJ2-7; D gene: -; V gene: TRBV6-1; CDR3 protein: CASRGASSYEQYF; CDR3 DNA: TGTGCCAGCCGGGGGGCCAGCTCCTACGAGCAGTACTTC
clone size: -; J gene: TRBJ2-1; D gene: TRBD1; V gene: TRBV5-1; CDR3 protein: CASSHTGGENEQFF; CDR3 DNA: TGCGCCAGCAGCCATACAGGGGGAGAAAATGAGCAGTTCTTC
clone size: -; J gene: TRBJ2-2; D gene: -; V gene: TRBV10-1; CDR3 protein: CASSESRGPTGELFF; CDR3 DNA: TGCGCCAGCAGTGAGTCGCGAGGGCCCACCGGGGAGCTGTTTTTT
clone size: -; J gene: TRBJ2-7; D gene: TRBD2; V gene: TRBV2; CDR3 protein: CASSGGLLYEQYF; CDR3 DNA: TGTGCCAGCAGTGGGGGACTACTCTACGAGCAGTACTTC
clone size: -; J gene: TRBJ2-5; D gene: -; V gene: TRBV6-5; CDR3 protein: CASSRDRQETQYF; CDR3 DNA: TGTGCCAGCAGCCGTGACAGACAAGAGACCCAGTACTTC
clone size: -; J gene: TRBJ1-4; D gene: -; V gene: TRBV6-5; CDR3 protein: CASSYSTGFDEKLFF; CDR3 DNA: TGTGCCAGCAGTTACTCTACCGGGTTTGATGAAAAACTGTTTTTT
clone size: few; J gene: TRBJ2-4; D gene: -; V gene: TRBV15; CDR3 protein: CATSRDGGQGNIQYF; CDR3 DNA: TGTGCCACCAGCAGAGATGGGGGGCAGGGGAACATTCAGTACTTC
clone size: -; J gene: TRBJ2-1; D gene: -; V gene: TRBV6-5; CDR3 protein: CASSRYRDSYNEQFF; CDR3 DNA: TGTGCCAGCAGCCGCTATCGGGACTCCTACAATGAGCAGTTCTTC
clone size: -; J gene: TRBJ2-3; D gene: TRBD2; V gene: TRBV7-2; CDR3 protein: CASSLEGTIADTQYF; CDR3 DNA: TGTGCCAGCAGCCTGGAAGGGACTATAGCTGATACGCAGTATTTT
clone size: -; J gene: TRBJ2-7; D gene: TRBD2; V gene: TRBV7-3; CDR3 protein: CASSSGLAGVYEQYF; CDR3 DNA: TGTGCCAGCAGCTCTGGACTAGCGGGAGTATACGAGCAGTACTTC
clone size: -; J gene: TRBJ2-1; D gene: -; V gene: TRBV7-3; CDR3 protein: CASSLSLGLATNEQFF; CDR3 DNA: TGTGCCAGCAGCTTATCGTTGGGGCTAGCCACCAATGAGCAGTTCTTC
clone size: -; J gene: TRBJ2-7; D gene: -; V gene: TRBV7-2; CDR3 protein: CASSLVGRGSEQYF; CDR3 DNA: TGTGCCAGCAGCTTGGTAGGTCGGGGTTCCGAGCAGTACTTC
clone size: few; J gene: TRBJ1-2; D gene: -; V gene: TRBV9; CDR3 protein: CASSPRVGGAGYTF; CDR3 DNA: TGTGCCAGCAGCCCCCGGGTGGGGGGCGCTGGCTACACCTTC
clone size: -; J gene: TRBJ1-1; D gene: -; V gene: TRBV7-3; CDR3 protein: CASSLNNYRNTEAFF; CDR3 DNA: TGTGCCAGCAGCTTAAATAATTATCGGAACACTGAAGCTTTCTTT
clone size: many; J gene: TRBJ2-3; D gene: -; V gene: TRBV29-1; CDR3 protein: CSAWWRPTDTQYF; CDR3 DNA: TGCAGCGCCTGGTGGCGCCCCACAGATACGCAGTATTTT
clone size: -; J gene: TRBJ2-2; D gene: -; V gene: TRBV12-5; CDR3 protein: CASARGPTGELFF; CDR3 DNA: TGTGCTAGTGCCCGGGGTCCTACCGGGGAGCTGTTTTTT
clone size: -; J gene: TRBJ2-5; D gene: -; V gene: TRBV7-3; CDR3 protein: CASSPTGQTQYF; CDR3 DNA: TGTGCCAGCAGCCCCACCGGGCAGACCCAGTACTTC
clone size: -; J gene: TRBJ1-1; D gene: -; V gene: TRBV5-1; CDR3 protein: CASSLVLGGNTEAFF; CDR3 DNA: TGCGCCAGCAGCTTGGTTCTGGGTGGGAACACTGAAGCTTTCTTT
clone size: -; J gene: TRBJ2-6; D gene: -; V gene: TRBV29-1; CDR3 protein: CSARDTGANVLTF; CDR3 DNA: TGCAGCGCCCGAGATACTGGGGCCAATGTCCTGACTTTC
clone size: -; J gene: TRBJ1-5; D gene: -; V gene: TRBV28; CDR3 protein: CASSSGSLKHGPQHF; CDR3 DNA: TGTGCCAGCAGCTCGGGGAGTCTCAAACACGGGCCCCAGCATTTT
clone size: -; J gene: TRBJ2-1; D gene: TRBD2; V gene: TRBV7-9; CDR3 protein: CASSLRLAGGPGEQFF; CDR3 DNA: TGTGCCAGCAGCTTGAGACTAGCGGGAGGGCCGGGTGAGCAGTTCTTC
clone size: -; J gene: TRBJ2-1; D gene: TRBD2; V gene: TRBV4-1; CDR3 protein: CASSNRDYEPKPYEQFF; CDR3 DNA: TGCGCCAGCAGTAACCGGGACTACGAACCCAAACCTTATGAGCAGTTCTTC
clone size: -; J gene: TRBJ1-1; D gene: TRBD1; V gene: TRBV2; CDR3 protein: CASLWTGTLNTEAFF; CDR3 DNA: TGTGCCAGCCTATGGACAGGGACTCTTAACACTGAAGCTTTCTTT
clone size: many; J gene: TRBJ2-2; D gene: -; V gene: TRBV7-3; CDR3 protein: CASSLNPNRGELFF; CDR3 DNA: TGTGCCAGCAGCTTAAACCCCAATAGGGGGGAGCTGTTTTTT
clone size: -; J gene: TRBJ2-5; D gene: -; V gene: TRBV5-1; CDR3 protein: CASSVTGTGDTWTQYF; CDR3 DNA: TGCGCCAGCAGCGTTACCGGGACCGGTGATACATGGACCCAGTACTTC
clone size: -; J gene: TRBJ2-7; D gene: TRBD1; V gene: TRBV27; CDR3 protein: CASSPNSPYRGFSYEQYF; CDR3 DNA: TGTGCCAGCAGTCCTAACTCACCCTACAGGGGATTCTCCTACGAGCAGTACTTC
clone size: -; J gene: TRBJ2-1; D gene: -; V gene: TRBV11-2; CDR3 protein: CASRSYNEQFF; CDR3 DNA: TGTGCCAGCAGGTCCTACAATGAGCAGTTCTTC
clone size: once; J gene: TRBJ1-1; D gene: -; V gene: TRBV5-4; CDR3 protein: CASSAAKRGTDTEAFF; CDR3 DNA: TGTGCCAGCAGCGCCGCGAAAAGGGGGACGGACACTGAAGCTTTCTTT
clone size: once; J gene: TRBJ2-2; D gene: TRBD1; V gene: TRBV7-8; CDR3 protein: CASSLQGANTGELFF; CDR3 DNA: TGTGCCAGCAGCTTACAGGGGGCTAACACCGGGGAGCTGTTTTTT
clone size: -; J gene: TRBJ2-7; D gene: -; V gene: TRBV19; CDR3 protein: CASSIGAESYEQYF; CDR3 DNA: TGTGCCAGTAGTATCGGCGCGGAGTCCTACGAGCAGTACTTC
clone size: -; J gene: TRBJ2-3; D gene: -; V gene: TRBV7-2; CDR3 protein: CASRPNGGFRTDTQYF; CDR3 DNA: TGTGCCAGCAGGCCCAACGGAGGGTTTCGCACAGATACGCAGTATTTT
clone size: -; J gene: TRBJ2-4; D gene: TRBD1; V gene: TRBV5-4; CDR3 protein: CASSPQGAGDGIQYF; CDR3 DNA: TGTGCCAGCAGCCCCCAGGGGGCAGGGGACGGCATTCAGTACTTC
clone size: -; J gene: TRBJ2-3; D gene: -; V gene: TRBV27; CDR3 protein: CASLGDTQYF; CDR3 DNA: TGTGCCAGCTTAGGGGATACGCAGTATTTT
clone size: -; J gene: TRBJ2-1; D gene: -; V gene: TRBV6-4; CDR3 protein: CASPADSGNEQFF; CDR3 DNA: TGTGCCAGCCCGGCCGATTCCGGCAATGAGCAGTTCTTC
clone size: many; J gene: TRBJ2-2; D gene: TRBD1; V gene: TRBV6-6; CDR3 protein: CASSLKGAGYGELFF; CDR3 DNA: TGTGCCAGCAGTTTAAAGGGGGCCGGTTACGGGGAGCTGTTTTTT
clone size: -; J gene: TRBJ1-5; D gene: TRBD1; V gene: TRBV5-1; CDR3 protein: CASSLAPSTGGNDQPQHF; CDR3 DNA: TGCGCCAGCAGCCTAGCCCCGTCGACAGGGGGTAATGATCAGCCCCAGCATTTT
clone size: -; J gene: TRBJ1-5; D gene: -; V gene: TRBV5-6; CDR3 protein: CASSTDRSGPQHF; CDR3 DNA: TGTGCCAGCAGTACCGACAGGTCCGGGCCCCAGCATTTT
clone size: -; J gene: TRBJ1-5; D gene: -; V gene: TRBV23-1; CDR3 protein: CASSQKQGSNQPQHF; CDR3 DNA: TGCGCCAGCAGTCAAAAACAGGGTAGCAATCAGCCCCAGCATTTT
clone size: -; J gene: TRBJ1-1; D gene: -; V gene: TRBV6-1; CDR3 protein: CASSERRQEAFF; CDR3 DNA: TGTGCCAGCAGTGAAAGACGGCAGGAAGCTTTCTTT
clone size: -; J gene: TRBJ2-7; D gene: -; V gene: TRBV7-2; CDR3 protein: CASSLGSYISAYEQYF; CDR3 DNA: TGTGCCAGCAGCTTAGGGTCCTACATCTCCGCCTACGAGCAGTACTTC
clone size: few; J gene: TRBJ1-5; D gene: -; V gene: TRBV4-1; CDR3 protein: CASSQLGGGYSNQPQHF; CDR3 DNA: TGCGCCAGCAGCCAACTCGGAGGGGGATATAGCAATCAGCCCCAGCATTTT
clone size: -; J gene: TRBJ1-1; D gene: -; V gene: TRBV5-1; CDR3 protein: CASSTLGRGITEAFF; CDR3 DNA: TGCGCCAGCAGCACGCTCGGTAGGGGGATCACTGAAGCTTTCTTT
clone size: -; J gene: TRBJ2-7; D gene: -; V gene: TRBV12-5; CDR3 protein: CASVPHRVPSYEQYF; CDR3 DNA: TGTGCTAGTGTTCCTCACAGGGTCCCGTCCTACGAGCAGTACTTC
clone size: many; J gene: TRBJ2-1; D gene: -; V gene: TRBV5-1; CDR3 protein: CASSLEIGGNEQFF; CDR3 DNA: TGCGCCAGCAGCTTGGAAATAGGGGGCAATGAGCAGTTCTTC
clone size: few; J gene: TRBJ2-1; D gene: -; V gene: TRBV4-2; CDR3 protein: CASSQGTTHNEQFF; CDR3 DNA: TGTGCCAGCAGCCAAGGTACTACCCACAATGAGCAGTTCTTC
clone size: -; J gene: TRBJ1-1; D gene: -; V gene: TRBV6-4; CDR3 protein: CARKTAGVTEAFF; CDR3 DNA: TGTGCCAGAAAGACCGCCGGCGTCACTGAAGCTTTCTTT
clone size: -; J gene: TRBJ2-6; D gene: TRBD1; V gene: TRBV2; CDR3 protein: CASSRQGAAGANVLTF; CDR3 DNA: TGTGCCAGCAGTAGACAGGGAGCGGCTGGGGCCAACGTCCTGACTTTC
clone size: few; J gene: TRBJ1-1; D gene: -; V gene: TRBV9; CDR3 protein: CASSGAPAADTEAFF; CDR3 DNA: TGTGCCAGCAGCGGAGCCCCCGCAGCGGACACTGAAGCTTTCTTT
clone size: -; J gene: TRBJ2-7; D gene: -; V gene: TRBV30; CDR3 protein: CAWSAGNSYEQYF; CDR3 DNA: TGTGCCTGGAGTGCCGGGAACTCCTACGAGCAGTACTTC
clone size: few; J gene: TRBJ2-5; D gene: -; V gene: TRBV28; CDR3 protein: CASSPAGGRETQYF; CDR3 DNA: TGTGCCAGCAGCCCCGCTGGAGGGAGGGAGACCCAGTACTTC
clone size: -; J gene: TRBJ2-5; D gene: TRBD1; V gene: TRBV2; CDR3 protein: CASRRQGEETQYF; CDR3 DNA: TGTGCCAGCAGGAGGCAGGGGGAAGAGACCCAGTACTTC
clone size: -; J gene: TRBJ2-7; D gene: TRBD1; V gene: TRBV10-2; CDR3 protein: CASGGTGGKITHEQYF; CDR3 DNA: TGCGCCAGCGGCGGGACAGGGGGAAAAATTACCCACGAGCAGTACTTC